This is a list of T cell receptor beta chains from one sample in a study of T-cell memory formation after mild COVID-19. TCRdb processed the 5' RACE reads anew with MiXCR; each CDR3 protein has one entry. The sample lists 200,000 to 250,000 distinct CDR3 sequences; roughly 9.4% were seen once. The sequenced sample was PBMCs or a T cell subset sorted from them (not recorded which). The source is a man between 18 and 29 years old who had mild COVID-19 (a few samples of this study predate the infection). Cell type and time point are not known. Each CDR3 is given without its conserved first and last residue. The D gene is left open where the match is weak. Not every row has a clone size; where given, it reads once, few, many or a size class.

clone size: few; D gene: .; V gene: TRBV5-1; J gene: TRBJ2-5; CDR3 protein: ASSADQETQY
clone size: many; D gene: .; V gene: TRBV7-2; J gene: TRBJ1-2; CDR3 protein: ASEAGGLYGYT
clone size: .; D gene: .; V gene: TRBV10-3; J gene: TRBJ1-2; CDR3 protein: AIKPGVYGYT
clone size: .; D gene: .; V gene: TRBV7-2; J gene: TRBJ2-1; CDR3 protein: ASSSQVGNGNEQF
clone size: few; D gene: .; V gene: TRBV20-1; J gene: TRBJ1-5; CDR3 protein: SARGGAGLGNQPQH
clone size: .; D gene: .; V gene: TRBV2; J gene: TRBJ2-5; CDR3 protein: ASTGRTDEKETQY
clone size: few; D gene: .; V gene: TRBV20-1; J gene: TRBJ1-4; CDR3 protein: SARRDQGGDEKLF
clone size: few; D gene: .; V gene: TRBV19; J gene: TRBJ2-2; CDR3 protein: ASSRQAGELF
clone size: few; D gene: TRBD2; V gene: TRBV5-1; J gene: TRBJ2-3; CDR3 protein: ASSVVGLGADTQY
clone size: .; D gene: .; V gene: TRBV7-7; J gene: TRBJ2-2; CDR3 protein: ASSSVRGVTGELF
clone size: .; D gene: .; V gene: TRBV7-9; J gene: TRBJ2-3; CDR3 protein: ASSLGAKSTDTQY
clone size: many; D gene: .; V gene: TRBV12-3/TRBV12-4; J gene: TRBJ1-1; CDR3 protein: ASSLGDTDRPTEAF
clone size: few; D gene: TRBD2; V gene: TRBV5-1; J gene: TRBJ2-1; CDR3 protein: ASSAQASGGAGSYNEQF
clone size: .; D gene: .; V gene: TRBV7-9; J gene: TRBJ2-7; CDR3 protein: ASSFAGDSYEQY
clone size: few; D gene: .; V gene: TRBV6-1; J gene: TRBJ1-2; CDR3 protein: ASSEWMTTKDYGYT
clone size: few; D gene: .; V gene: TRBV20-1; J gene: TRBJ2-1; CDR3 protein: SARETTYNEQF
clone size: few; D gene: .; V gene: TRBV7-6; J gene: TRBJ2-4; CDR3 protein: ASSPSPEHIQY
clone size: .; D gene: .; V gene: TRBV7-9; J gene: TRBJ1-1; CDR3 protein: ASSLESGLVAF
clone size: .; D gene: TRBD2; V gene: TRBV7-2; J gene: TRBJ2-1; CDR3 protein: ASSPGGDGNEQF
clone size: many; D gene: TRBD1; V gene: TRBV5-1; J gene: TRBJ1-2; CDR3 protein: ASSSGQGAPLGGYT
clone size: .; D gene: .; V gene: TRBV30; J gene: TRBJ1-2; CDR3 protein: AWSEGTVLGYT
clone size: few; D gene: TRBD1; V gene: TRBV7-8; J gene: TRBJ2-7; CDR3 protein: ASSPLEGQGALEQY
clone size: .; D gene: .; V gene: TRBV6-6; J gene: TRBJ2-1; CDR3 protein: ASSRQGPEQF
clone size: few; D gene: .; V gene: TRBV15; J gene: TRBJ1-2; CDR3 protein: ASRDIGYGYT
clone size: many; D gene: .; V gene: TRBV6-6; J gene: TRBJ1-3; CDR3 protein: ASSYGNTIY